This is a list of T cell receptor beta chains from one sample in a study of CD8+ T cells in alopecia areata. TCRdb's copy holds only in-frame clones and misses some; the assay was immunoSEQ multiplex PCR. The table includes about 120,000 clones, about 50% detected once. The input for sequencing was CD4+ T cells sorted from blood, taken at week 4, from a patient treated with tofacitinib. The receptors stem from a human donor with alopecia areata. Each CDR3 is given with its conserved first and last residue. A D gene is named only where the DNA matches it firmly. Some rows have no size entry. The others give once, few or many, or a class for an expanded clone.

>TRBD2|TRBV7-9|TRBJ2-5|-
TGTGCCAGCAGCTTCGGAGGGGCTGGGGGGGAAGAGACCCAGTACTTC
CASSFGGAGGEETQYF
>-|TRBV30|TRBJ1-2|few
TGTGCCTGGGATCCGGGGTACAACTATGGCTACACCTTC
CAWDPGYNYGYTF
>TRBD1|TRBV19|TRBJ1-5|-
TGTGCCAGTAGTTCCCCCGGGACAGGGGTCCGAAATCAGCCCCAGCATTTT
CASSSPGTGVRNQPQHF
>-|TRBV7-9|TRBJ2-2|-
TGTGCCAGCAGCTTATGGACCGCTACCGGGGAGCTGTTTTTT
CASSLWTATGELFF
>-|TRBV6-5|TRBJ1-5|-
TGTGCCAGCAGTTACACTCAGGGACGCCAGCCCCAGCATTTT
CASSYTQGRQPQHF
>TRBD1|TRBV7-8|TRBJ2-1|few
TGTGCCAGCAGCCCGCAGGGACAGGTGGATGAGCAGTTCTTC
CASSPQGQVDEQFF
>TRBD1|TRBV7-2|TRBJ1-5|medium-sized
TGTGCCAGCAGCGGTGGTGTGGGACAGCATCAGCCCCAGCATTTT
CASSGGVGQHQPQHF
>-|TRBV5-1|TRBJ2-7|-
TGCGCCAGCAGCCCCAATATATACGAGCAGTACTTC
CASSPNIYEQYF
>-|TRBV29-1|TRBJ2-2|few
TGCAGCGTTGCCTGGGGGAACACCGGGGAGCTGTTTTTT
CSVAWGNTGELFF
>-|TRBV30|TRBJ1-2|-
TGTGCCTGGAGTGTGTATCTAAGCGATGGCTACACCTTC
CAWSVYLSDGYTF
>-|TRBV29-1|TRBJ2-7|once
TGCAGCGTGGGGACATCCACCTACGAGCAGTACTTC
CSVGTSTYEQYF
>-|TRBV11-2|TRBJ1-2|-
TGTGCCAGCACCGGGACCCCGATTGGCTACACCTTC
CASTGTPIGYTF
>-|TRBV29-1|TRBJ1-4|-
TGCAGCGTTGTCGGGGCCGCCCCTGAAAAACTGTTTTTT
CSVVGAAPEKLFF
>-|TRBV30|TRBJ1-2|-
TGTGCCTGGAGCACCGCAGCCCCGGGAGGCTACACCTTC
CAWSTAAPGGYTF
>-|TRBV5-4|TRBJ2-3|once
TGTGCCAGCAGCTTGACTGAGGGGATCACAGATACGCAGTATTTT
CASSLTEGITDTQYF
>TRBD2|TRBV30|TRBJ2-7|-
TGTGCCTGGAGTGTAGGAGCTAGCGGGAAACGCGAGCAGTACTTC
CAWSVGASGKREQYF
>-|TRBV5-1|TRBJ1-3|-
TGCGCCAGCAGCCAAGGCCACTCTGGAAACACCATATATTTT
CASSQGHSGNTIYF
>-|TRBV7-9|TRBJ1-1|-
TGTGCCAGCTTCGGAGACGTGGCGGGGACTGAAGCTTTCTTT
CASFGDVAGTEAFF